These 7 T cell receptor beta chains were sequenced from one sample in a study of control samples from healthy donors and cancer patients. The protocol was immunoSEQ multiplex PCR, while the TCRdb copy is restricted to in-frame clones and leaves out a portion. Among some 130,000 clones listed, roughly 90% were seen once. Sequencing was performed on blood. Source of these receptors: a woman in her forties or fifties in good health.

The V call is TRBV5-1, the J call TRBJ2-3; tentatively, D is TRBD2 (6 bases). The germline V gene has CDR1 SGHRS and CDR2 YFSETQ. The CDR3 spans 17 residues. The V end lost 1 base, the J end lost 1 base, and 16 bases lay between the germline ends. This CDR3 reads CASSLHRGPGGTDTQYF. CDR3 bases: TGCGCCAGCAGCTTGCATCGCGGTCCGGGGGGCACAGATACGCAGTATTTT. The entire variable domain, with the rest obtained from reference TRBV5-1 and TRBJ2-3, is as follows: KAGVTQTPRYLIKTRGQQVTLSCSPISGHRSVSWYQQTPGQGLQFLFEYFSETQRNKGNFPGRFSGRQFSNSRSEMNVSTLELGDSALYLCASSLHRGPGGTDTQYFGPGTRLTVL.

This chain uses TRBV28 with TRBJ1-5, with 12 bases identical to TRBD1. Germline lookup yields CDR1 MDHEN and CDR2 SYDVKM. The CDR3 sequence is 18 residues long. V trimming: 8 bases; J trimming: 6 bases; junction bases outside the gene matches: 17. CDR3 in amino acids: CASGRVPGTGGFGQPQHF. In nucleotides, the CDR3 is TGTGCCAGCGGCCGGGTGCCCGGGACAGGGGGCTTTGGTCAGCCCCAGCATTTT.

V gene TRBV30 combines with J gene TRBJ1-3; no reliable D call. V lost 0 bases, J lost 4 bases, and 10 bases lay in between. Germline lookup yields CDR1 GTSNPN and CDR2 SVGIG (reference sequence). The CDR3 runs 14 residues. The CDR3 coding sequence is TGTGCCTGGAGTGTCAGCATGACGGGAAACACCATATATTTT. Its protein product is CAWSVSMTGNTIYF.

The chain employs TRBV5-1 and TRBJ2-1; the match to TRBD1 covers 7 bases. Trimming at V came to 4 bases and at J to 0 bases, leaving 4 bases not matched to a gene. The length of the CDR3 is 15 residues. CDR1 and CDR2 (germline): SGHRS, YFSETQ. Written as DNA, the CDR3 is TGCGCCAGCAGCACGGGGACAGACTCCTACAATGAGCAGTTCTTC. It codes for CASSTGTDSYNEQFF.

The chain employs TRBV4-2 and TRBJ2-7, with 10 bases lining up with TRBD1. CDR1 and CDR2 (germline): LGHNA, YNFKEQ. V was clipped by 1 base and J by 3 bases; unmatched bases: 3. The CDR3 length is 15 residues. The CDR3 loop is CASSQGDRGLYEQYF. The CDR3 nucleotides are TGTGCCAGCAGCCAAGGGGACAGGGGCCTCTACGAGCAGTACTTC.

The CDR3 DNA reads TGTGCCAGCAGCGTAGGGGGGCTGTTGAACACTGAAGCTTTCTTT. Amino acids: CASSVGGLLNTEAFF. The rearrangement uses TRBV9 and TRBJ1-1; maybe TRBD1 (6 bases). Germline V gene data show CDR1 as SGDLS and CDR2 as YYNGEE. CDR3 length: 15 amino acids. Trimming took 0 bases from V and 0 from J, leaving 9 bases between them.

The chain is built from TRBV6-5 and TRBJ1-2; possibly TRBD1 for D (5 bases). Germline V gene sequence: CDR1 MNHEY, CDR2 SVGAGI. This CDR3 contains 15 residues. The V gene lost 7 bases and the J gene lost 4 bases, with 19 bases spanning the gap. CDR3 sequence (DNA): TGTGCCAGCAACCCGGAAAGGCAGGGTAGCTATGGCTACACCTTC. This encodes CASNPERQGSYGYTF.